This TCR beta chain was recovered during a study of cytomegalovirus exposure and HLA in healthy donors. Regarding the study as a whole: By HLA locus, TCR association rates varied in a later analysis, with DRB1 showing the most and HLA-C the fewest. A link between a missense DCLRE1C variant and TCR beta V- and J-gene trimming emerged from a later analysis. In most subjects, TCR beta sequences reportedly gave accurate predictions of HLA-A and HLA-B alleles.

60 Vbeta and 13 Jbeta primers were used in PCR. Libraries were prepared by immunoSEQ multiplex PCR; TCRdb keeps only in-frame clonotypes and omits some of them. The sample has roughly 56,000 clones, around 75% seen once. Germline V CDR1 and CDR2: LNHDA, SQIVND (reference sequence). With 6 bases clipped from V and 2 bases from J, the junction kept 4 bases outside the gene matches. The CDR3 covers 14 residues. This clone has a single count. Its antigen is unidentified. This TCR derives from a man aged 45 to 65 in good health and CMV-seropositive. The J gene is TRBJ2-3, the V gene TRBV19; 8 bases are shared with TRBD2. Sequenced material: PBMCs. Here the CDR3 DNA reads TGTGCCAGTAGATTCGGGGGGGTCACAGATACGCAGTATTTT. Its translation is CASRFGGVTDTQYF.